This TCR beta chain emerged from a study of CD8 T cells in Susac syndrome. This CDR3 has 17 amino acids. V shed 4 bases and J shed 0 bases, with 16 bases lying between them. Germline V CDR1 and CDR2: SGHRS, YFSETQ. TEMRA cells were FACS-enriched and CD8+ and CD4+ T cells negatively isolated. RNA totalling roughly 0.45 to 1 ug underwent reverse transcription with random hexamers. Multiplex immunoSEQ PCR targeted 54 Vbeta and 13 Jbeta TCR beta segments. Using its own MiXCR run on the immunoSEQ multiplex PCR reads, TCRdb lists one record per CDR3 protein. The sample includes approximately 170,000 distinct CDR3 sequences, just over 90% of them seen just once.

J is TRBJ2-2 and V is TRBV5-1; D may match TRBD1 or TRBD2 (6 bases each). The TCR sequence derives from a human donor in good health. Sequenced input: CD4+ T cells from PBMCs. CDR3 nucleotide sequence: TGCGCCAGCAGCCCGGGGGACCGGGGGCCGAACACCGGGGAGCTGTTTTTT. This gives the protein CASSPGDRGPNTGELFF.